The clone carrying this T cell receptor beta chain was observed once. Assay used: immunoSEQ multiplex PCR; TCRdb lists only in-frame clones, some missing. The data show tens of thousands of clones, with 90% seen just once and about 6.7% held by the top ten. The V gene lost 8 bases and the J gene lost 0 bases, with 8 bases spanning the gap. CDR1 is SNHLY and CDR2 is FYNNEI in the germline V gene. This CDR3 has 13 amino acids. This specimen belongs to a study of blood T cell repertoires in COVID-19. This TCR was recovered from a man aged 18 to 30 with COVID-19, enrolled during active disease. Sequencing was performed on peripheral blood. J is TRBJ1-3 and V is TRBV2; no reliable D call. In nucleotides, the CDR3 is TGTGCCAGCGGCGACTCCTCTGGAAACACCATATATTTT. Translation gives CASGDSSGNTIYF.